The sequence of this T cell receptor (beta chain) was determined in a study of blood T cell repertoires in COVID-19. This clone has only one observation. The V segment lost 2 bases and the J segment 5 bases; nucleotides outside the gene matches: 6. The CDR3 extends over 15 amino acids. The V gene's germline CDR1 is MNHEY and CDR2 SVGAGI. Generated by immunoSEQ multiplex PCR, the TCRdb table keeps only in-frame clones and is missing some. The table shows roughly 390,000 clones, with around 85% occurring only once. The sequenced sample consisted of peripheral blood. V and J are TRBV6-5 and TRBJ1-2; 9 nucleotides align to TRBD1. This sequence was found in a woman younger than 30 with acute or convalescent COVID-19. The CDR3 protein is CASSYKGQGFYGYTF. The CDR3 DNA sequence: TGTGCCAGCAGTTACAAAGGACAGGGGTTTTATGGCTACACCTTC.